The clone carrying this TCR beta chain was seen a few times. No antigen is known for it. Between the trimmed V and J ends, which lost 3 bases and 3 bases, there was a span of 9 bases. This CDR3 is 14 amino acids long. CDR1 and CDR2 (germline): SEHNR, FQNEAQ (reference sequence). This sample is part of a study of response to subunit inactivated influenza vaccine. TCRdb re-called the RT-PCR reads through MiXCR, storing one row per CDR3 protein. The sample includes about 610,000 distinct CDR3 sequences, 12% to 15% of them seen just once. Study-wide findings and caveats: New T cells are recruited in small numbers by each seasonal influenza vaccination, according to the authors' suggestion.

Sequencing was performed on PBMCs from blood, taken approximately 13 days after vaccination. V and J are TRBV7-9 and TRBJ1-5; D may be TRBD1 (6 bases). This receptor was obtained from a man aged 50 to 59 who received an inactivated influenza vaccine. The CDR3 loop is CASSFSGDNQPQHF. CDR3 nucleotides: TGTGCCAGCAGCTTTTCAGGGGACAATCAGCCCCAGCATTTT.